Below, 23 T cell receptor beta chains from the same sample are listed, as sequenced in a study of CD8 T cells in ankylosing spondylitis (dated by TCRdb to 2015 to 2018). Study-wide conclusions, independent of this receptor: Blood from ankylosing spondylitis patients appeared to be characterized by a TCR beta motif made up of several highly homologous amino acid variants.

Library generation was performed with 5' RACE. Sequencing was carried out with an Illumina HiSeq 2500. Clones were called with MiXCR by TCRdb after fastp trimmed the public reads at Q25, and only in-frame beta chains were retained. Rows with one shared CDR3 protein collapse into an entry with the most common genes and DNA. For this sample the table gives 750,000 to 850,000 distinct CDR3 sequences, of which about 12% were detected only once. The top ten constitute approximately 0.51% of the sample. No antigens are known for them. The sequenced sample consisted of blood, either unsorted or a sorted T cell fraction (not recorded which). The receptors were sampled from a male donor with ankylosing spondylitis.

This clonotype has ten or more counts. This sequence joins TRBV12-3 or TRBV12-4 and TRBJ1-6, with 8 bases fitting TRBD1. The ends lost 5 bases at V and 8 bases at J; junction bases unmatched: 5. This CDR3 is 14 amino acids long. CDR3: CASSLQGGDSPLHF. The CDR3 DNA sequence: TGTGCCAGCAGTCTACAGGGGGGCGATTCACCCCTCCACTTT.

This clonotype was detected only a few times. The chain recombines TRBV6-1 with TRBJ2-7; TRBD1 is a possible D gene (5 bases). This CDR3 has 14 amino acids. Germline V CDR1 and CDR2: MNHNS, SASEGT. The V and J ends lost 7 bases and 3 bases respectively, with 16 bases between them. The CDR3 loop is CASNRRGSFYEQYF. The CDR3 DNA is TGTGCCAGCAATAGAAGGGGCTCGTTCTACGAGCAGTACTTC.

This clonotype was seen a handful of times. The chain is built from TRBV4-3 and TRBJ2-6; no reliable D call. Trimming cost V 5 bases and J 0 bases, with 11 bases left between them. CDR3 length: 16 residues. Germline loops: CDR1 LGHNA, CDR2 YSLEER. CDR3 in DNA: TGCGCCAGCAGCATATTACGGACCTCTGGGGCCAACGTCCTGACTTTC. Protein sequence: CASSILRTSGANVLTF.

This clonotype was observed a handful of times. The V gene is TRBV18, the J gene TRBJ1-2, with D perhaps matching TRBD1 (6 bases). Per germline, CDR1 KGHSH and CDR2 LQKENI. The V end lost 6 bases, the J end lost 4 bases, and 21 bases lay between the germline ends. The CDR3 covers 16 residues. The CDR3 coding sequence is TGTGCCAGCTCGTTCCTGAGGACAGACCAGGGCTATGGCTACACCTTC. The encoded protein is CASSFLRTDQGYGYTF.

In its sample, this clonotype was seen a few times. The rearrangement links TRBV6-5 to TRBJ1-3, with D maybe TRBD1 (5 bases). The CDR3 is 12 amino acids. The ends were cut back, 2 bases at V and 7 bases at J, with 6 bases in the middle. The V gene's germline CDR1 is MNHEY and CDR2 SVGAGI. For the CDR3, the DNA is TGTGCCAGCAGTTACGACAGCAACACCATATATTTT. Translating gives CASSYDSNTIYF.

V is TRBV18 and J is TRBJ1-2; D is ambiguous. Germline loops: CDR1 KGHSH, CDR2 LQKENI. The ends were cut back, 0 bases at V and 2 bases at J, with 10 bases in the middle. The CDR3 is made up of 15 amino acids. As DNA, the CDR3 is TGTGCCAGCTCACCACCGTCGGCGGAGAACTATGGCTACACCTTC. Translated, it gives CASSPPSAENYGYTF.

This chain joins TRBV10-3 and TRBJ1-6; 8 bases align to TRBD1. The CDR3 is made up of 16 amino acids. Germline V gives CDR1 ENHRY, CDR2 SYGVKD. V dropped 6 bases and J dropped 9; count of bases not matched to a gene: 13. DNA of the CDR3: TGTGCCATCAGCATTATGCAGGGGGCCGACGGTTCACCCCTCCACTTT. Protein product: CAISIMQGADGSPLHF.

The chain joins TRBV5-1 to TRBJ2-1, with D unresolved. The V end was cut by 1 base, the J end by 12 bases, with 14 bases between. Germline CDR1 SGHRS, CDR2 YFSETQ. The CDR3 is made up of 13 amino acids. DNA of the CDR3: TGCGCCAGCAGCTTGTTCGAGGTTGGCGGGCAGTTCTTC. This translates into CASSLFEVGGQFF.

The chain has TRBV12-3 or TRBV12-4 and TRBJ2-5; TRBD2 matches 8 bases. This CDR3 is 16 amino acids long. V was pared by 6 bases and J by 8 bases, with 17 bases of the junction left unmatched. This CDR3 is CASRPRPGLGLLTQYF. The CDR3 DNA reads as TGTGCCAGCAGACCCCGCCCGGGACTAGGGCTTCTAACCCAGTACTTC.

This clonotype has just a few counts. The CDR3 loop is CAIQGSNTGELFF. CDR3 in DNA: TGTGCCATCCAGGGATCGAACACCGGGGAGCTGTTTTTT. J is TRBJ2-2 and V is TRBV24-1, with a possible D match to TRBD1 (5 bases). The germline CDR1 and CDR2 sequences are KGHDR and SFDVKD. Trimming pared 11 bases from V and 0 bases from J, leaving 9 bases between. The CDR3 runs 13 residues.

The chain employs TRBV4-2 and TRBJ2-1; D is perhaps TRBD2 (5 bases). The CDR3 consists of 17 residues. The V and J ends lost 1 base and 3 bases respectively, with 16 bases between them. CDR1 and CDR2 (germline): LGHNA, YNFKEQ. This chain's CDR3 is CASSQASWTADYNEQFF. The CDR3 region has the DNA TGTGCCAGCAGCCAAGCAAGTTGGACTGCAGACTACAATGAGCAGTTCTTC.

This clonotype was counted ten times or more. CDR3 bases: TGCAGCGTTGGCCCAGTGGATACTGAAGCTTTCTTT. This translates into CSVGPVDTEAFF. J is TRBJ1-1 and V is TRBV29-1, with D unclear. The CDR3 runs 12 residues. Trimming took off 4 bases at V and 5 bases at J, with 11 bases between the two ends. Germline CDR1 and CDR2: SQVTM and ANQGSEA.

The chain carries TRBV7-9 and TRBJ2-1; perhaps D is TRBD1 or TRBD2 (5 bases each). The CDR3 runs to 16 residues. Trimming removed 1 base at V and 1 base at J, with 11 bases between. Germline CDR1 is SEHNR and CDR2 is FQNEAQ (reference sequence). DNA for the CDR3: TGTGCCAGCAGCTTAGTTGGGGGTGTATCCTACAATGAGCAGTTCTTC. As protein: CASSLVGGVSYNEQFF.

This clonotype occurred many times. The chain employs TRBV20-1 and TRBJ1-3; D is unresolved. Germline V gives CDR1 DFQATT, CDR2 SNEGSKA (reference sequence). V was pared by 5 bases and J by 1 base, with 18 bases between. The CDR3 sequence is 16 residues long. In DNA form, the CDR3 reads TGCAGTGCTCGACCCTGGGCGAGGGCTTCTGGAAACACCATATATTTT. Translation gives CSARPWARASGNTIYF.

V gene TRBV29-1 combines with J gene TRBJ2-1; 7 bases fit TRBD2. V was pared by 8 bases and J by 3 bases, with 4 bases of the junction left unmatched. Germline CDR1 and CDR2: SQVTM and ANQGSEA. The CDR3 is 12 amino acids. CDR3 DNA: TGCAGCATGGGACTACTCTACAATGAGCAGTTCTTC. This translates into CSMGLLYNEQFF.

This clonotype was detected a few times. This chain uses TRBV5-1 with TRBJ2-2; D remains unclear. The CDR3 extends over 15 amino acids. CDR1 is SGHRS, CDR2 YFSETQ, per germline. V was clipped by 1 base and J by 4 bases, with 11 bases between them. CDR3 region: CASSLIRSGTGELFF. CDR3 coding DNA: TGCGCCAGCAGCTTGATCCGTTCGGGCACCGGGGAGCTGTTTTTT.

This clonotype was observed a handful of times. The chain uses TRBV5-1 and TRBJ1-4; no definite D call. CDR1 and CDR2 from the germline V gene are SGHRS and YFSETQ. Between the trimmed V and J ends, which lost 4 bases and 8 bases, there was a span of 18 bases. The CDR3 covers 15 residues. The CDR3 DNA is TGCGCCAGCAGCCCCAGACGCCTGAAGGGCGAAAAACTGTTTTTT. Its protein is CASSPRRLKGEKLFF.

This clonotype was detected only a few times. CDR3 DNA sequence: TGTGCCACCAGCAGAGGGGACCACAATGAGCAGTTCTTC. This gives the protein CATSRGDHNEQFF. The gene calls are TRBV15 and TRBJ2-1; either TRBD1 or TRBD2 may supply D (5 bases each). CDR3 length equals 13 residues. The V end was cut by 1 base, the J end by 5 bases, with 6 bases between. Germline CDR1 and CDR2: LNHNV and YYDKDF (reference sequence).

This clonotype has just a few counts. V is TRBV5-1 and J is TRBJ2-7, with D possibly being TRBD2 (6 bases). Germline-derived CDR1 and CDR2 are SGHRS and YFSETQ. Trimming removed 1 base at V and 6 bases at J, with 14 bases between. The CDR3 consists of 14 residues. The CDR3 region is CASSLNGGGGEQYF. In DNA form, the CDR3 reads TGCGCCAGCAGCTTGAACGGGGGAGGTGGCGAGCAGTACTTC.

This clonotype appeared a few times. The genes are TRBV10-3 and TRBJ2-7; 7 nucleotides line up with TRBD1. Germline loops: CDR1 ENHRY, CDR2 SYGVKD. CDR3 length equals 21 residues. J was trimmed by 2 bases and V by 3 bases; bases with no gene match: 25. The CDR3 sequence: CAISESRSSGAGGKSTYEQYF. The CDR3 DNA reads TGTGCCATCAGTGAATCAAGATCGTCCGGTGCAGGGGGTAAATCGACCTACGAGCAGTACTTC.

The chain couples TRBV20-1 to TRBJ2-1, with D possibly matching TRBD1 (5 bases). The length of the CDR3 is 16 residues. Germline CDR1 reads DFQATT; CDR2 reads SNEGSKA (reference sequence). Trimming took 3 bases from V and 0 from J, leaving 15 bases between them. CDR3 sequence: CSARIFREVSYNEQFF. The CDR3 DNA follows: TGCAGTGCTAGGATTTTCAGGGAAGTCTCCTACAATGAGCAGTTCTTC.

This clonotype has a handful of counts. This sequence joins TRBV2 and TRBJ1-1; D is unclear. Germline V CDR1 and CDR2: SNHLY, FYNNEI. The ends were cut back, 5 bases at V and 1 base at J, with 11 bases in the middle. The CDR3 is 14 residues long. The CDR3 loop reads CASSYTLANTEAFF. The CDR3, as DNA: TGTGCCAGCAGTTATACGTTGGCGAACACTGAAGCTTTCTTT.

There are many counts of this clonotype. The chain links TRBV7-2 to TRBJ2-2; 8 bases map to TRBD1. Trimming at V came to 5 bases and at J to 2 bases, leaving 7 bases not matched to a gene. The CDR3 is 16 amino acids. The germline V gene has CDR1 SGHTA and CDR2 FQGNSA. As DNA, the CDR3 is TGTGCCAGCAGCCCGCCAGGGGGCCTTAACACCGGGGAGCTGTTTTTT. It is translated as CASSPPGGLNTGELFF.